This T cell receptor (beta chain) was profiled in a study of beta chain features in type 1 diabetes. Looked up from germline, CDR1 is LGHNA and CDR2 is YSLEER. The CDR3 is 15 residues long. V was clipped by 1 base and J by 1 base, with 10 bases between them. Expressed TCRB transcripts were sequenced, since all the RNA that had been isolated was reverse transcribed. The method was immunoSEQ multiplex PCR; TCRdb's version includes in-frame clones alone and lacks a portion of them. The sample has 900,000 or so clones; roughly a sixth are singletons. Sorted populations were all over 98% pure. The V call is TRBV4-3, the J call TRBJ1-2; D is perhaps TRBD1 (6 bases). The TCR originated in a woman younger than 30 in good health. The sequenced sample consisted of naive CD4+ T cells from blood. The CDR3 region is CASSQGTVNNYGYTF. Written as DNA, the CDR3 is TGCGCCAGCAGCCAAGGGACAGTCAATAACTATGGCTACACCTTC.